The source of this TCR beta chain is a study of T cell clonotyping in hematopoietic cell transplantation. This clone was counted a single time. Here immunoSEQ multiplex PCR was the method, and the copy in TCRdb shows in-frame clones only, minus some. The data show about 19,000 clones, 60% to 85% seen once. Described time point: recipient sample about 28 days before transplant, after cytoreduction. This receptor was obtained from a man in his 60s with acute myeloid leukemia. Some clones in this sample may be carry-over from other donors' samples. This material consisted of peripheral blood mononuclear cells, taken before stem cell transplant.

The CDR3 region has the DNA TGTGCCAGCTCTTCAGGACCCCCACAAGAGACCCAGTACTTC. It is translated as CASSSGPPQETQYF. The rearrangement uses TRBV18 and TRBJ2-5; D not certain. Germline-derived CDR1 and CDR2 are KGHSH and LQKENI. V was clipped by 6 bases and J by 2 bases, with 13 bases between them. The CDR3 is 14 residues long.